This T cell receptor beta chain was found in a study of OX40 agonist ivuxolimab in advanced cancers. Overall study: Patients were treated with intravenous ivuxolimab, dosed at 0.01 to 10 mg/kg and infused every 2 weeks. Eligibility admitted prior anti-PD-1, anti-PD-L1 or anti-CTLA-4 therapy; about 39% had some. Study findings and constraints: In general, CD8+ T cells held more expanded clones than CD4+ did, on average.

Assay: immunoSEQ multiplex PCR; the TCRdb copy retains only in-frame clones and omits some. The repertoire includes 30,000 to 40,000 clones, about 82% of them detected once, and 20% to 30% sits in the top ten. A remark on this clone: Its antigen is still unknown.

Source: CD4+ or CD8+ T cells sorted from blood, taken in a trial of the OX40 agonist ivuxolimab. The TCR originated in an adult with an advanced solid tumor such as melanoma, head and neck, liver or kidney cancer.

CDR3 sequence: CASRKGSYEQYF. The CDR3 DNA reads as TGTGCCAGCAGAAAGGGATCCTACGAGCAGTACTTC. The chain has TRBV27 and TRBJ2-7; D remains ambiguous. Germline CDR1 reads MNHEY; CDR2 reads SMNVEV (reference sequence). Deletions cut 6 bases from V and 1 base from J, with 7 bases between. The CDR3 is 12 residues long.